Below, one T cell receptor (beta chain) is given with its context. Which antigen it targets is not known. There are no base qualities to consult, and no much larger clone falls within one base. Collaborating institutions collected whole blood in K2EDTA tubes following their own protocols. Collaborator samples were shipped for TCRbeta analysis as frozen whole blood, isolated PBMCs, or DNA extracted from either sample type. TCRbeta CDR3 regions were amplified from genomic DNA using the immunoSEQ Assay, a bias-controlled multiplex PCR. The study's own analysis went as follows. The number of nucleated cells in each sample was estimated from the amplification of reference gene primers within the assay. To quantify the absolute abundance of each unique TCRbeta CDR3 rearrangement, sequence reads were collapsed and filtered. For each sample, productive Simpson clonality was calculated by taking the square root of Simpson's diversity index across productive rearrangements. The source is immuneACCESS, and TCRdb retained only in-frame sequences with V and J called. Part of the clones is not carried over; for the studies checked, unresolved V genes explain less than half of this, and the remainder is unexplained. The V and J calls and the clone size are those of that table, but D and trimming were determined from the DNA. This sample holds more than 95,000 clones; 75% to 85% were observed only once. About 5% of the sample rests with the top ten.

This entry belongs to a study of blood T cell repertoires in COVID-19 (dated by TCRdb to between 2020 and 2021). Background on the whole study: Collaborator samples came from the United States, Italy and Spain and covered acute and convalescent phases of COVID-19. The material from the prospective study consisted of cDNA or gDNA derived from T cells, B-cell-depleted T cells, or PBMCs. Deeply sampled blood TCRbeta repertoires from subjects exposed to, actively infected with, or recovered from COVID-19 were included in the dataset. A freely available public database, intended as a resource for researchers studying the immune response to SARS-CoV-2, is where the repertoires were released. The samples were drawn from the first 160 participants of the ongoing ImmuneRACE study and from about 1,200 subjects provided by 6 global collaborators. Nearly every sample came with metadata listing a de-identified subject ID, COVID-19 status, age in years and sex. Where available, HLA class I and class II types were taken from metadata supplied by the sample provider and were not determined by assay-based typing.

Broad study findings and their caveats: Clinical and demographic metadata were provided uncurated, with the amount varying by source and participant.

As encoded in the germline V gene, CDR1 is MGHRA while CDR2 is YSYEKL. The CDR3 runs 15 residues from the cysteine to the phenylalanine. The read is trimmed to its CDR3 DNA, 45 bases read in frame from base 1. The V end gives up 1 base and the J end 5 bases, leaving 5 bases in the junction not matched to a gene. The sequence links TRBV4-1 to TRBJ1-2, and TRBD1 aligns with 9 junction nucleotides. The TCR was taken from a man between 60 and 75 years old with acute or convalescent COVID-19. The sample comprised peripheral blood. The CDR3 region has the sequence CASSQGTGAFYGYTF. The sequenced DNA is TGCGCCAGCAGCCAAGGGACAGGGGCTTTTTATGGCTACACCTTC.